Included here is one T cell receptor beta chain sequence, with context. One end of the junction is discordant with germline, which a read error may explain. Germline values: CDR1 SGHRS, CDR2 YFSETQ. The CDR3 runs to 15 residues. In the authors' methods: The assay estimated nucleated cells by amplifying reference gene primers. The assay was immunoSEQ multiplex PCR, and TCRdb's table has in-frame clones only and misses some. V, J and clone size reflect that table, while D and trimming were determined from the DNA. The sample has 150,000 to 200,000 clones; around nine tenths are singletons. This sample stems from a study of blood T cell repertoires in COVID-19.

Specimen: peripheral blood. The rearrangement links TRBV5-1 to TRBJ1-3; D not certain. The TCR was taken from a man between 18 and 35 years old with active or convalescent COVID-19. CDR3 DNA: TGCGCCAGCAGTTTGGAGGGAGACTCTGGAAACACCATATATTTT. It translates to CASSLEGDSGNTIYF.